These 20 T cell receptor beta chains were all obtained from the same sample, sequenced in a study of early T cells in non-severe SARS-CoV-2 infection (dated by TCRdb to the early 2020s). The receptor library was made with 5' RACE. These reads were obtained on a NextSeq 500. TCRdb handled the public reads itself, with Q25 trimming in fastp and clone calling in MiXCR, and kept productive beta chains. Entries that share a CDR3 protein sequence are merged under the most common genes and DNA. In this sample the table shows some 50,000 distinct CDR3 sequences, 9.1% of which occur a single time. The top ten clones comprise 4.2% of the sample. The source material was whole blood. All receptors derive from an adult who was a healthcare worker with PCR-confirmed SARS-CoV-2 infection or an uninfected control (not recorded which).

This clonotype was observed many times. The V gene is TRBV10-1, the J gene TRBJ2-1; 8 nucleotides agree with TRBD1. Germline lookup yields CDR1 WNHNN and CDR2 SYGVQD (reference sequence). The J segment lost 5 bases and the V segment lost 4 bases, leaving 13 bases of the junction unmatched. The CDR3 loop spans 17 amino acids. The CDR3 protein is CASSVTPTGQDNNEQFF. The CDR3 coding sequence is TGCGCCAGCAGTGTGACCCCCACGGGACAGGATAACAATGAGCAGTTCTTC.

In the case of this clonotype: A much bigger clone sits one base away, suggesting this may be a read error. This chain uses TRBV29-1 with TRBJ2-1; 7 nucleotides align to TRBD1. The CDR3 extends over 11 amino acids. V shed 8 bases and J 9 bases; nucleotides not matched to a gene: 7. Germline CDR1 and CDR2: SQVTM and ANQGSEA. The chain's CDR3 is CSIPDRAEQFF. The DNA of the CDR3 is TGCAGCATACCAGACAGGGCTGAGCAGTTCTTC.

This clonotype was observed many times. The chain joins TRBV27 to TRBJ2-1, with a weak D call TRBD2 (5 bases). Trimming left V 5 bases short and J 8 bases short, with 16 bases between. This CDR3 is 14 amino acids long. CDR1 and CDR2 from the germline V gene are MNHEY and SMNVEV (reference sequence). In nucleotides, the CDR3 is TGTGCCAGCAGTCGGACTCGGGATAGGGATGAGCAGTTCTTC. Translating gives CASSRTRDRDEQFF.

The rearrangement links TRBV6-5 to TRBJ2-1, with no clear D. This CDR3 is 14 amino acids long. In germline, CDR1 is MNHEY, CDR2 SVGAGI. Trimming shortened V by 2 bases and J by 7 bases, and 12 bases separated the two germline ends. The CDR3 here is CASSYGQAANEQFF. In DNA form, the CDR3 reads TGTGCCAGCAGTTACGGGCAGGCTGCTAATGAGCAGTTCTTC.

This clonotype was counted only a few times. V and J are TRBV18 and TRBJ2-3, with 7 bases that match TRBD2. V lost 2 bases, J lost 2 bases, and 4 bases stayed unmatched. The germline CDR1 and CDR2 sequences are KGHSH and LQKENI. This CDR3 is built from 15 residues. This CDR3 reads CASSPSGGITDTQYF. The CDR3 bases are TGTGCCAGCTCACCATCGGGGGGAATCACAGATACGCAGTATTTT. Supplemented by reference TRBV18 and TRBJ2-3, the full variable domain reads NAGVMQNPRHLVRRRGQEARLRCSPMKGHSHVYWYRQLPEEGLKFMVYLQKENIIDESGMPKERFSAEFPKEGPSILRIQQVVRGDSAAYFCASSPSGGITDTQYFGPGTRLTVL.

This clonotype has a count of ten or more. The chain uses TRBV25-1 and TRBJ1-2, with D tentatively TRBD1 (5 bases). The CDR3 extends over 11 amino acids. The germline V gene encodes CDR1 MGHDK and CDR2 SYGVNS. V was clipped by 7 bases and J by 8 bases, with 11 bases between them. The CDR3 DNA is TGTGCCAGCACCGGGGGATGGGGCTACACCTTC. Amino acids: CASTGGWGYTF.

CDR3 residues: CSARDPPSEAKNIQYF. As DNA, the CDR3 is TGCAGTGCTAGAGATCCCCCGTCAGAAGCCAAAAACATTCAGTACTTC. This chain connects TRBV20-1 to TRBJ2-4; no firm D call. In germline, CDR1 is DFQATT, CDR2 SNEGSKA (reference sequence). Trimming removed 0 bases at V and 0 bases at J, with 12 bases between. This CDR3 spans 16 amino acids.

The chain has TRBV19 and TRBJ1-1; D is unclear. The CDR3 contains 16 residues. Germline V gene sequence: CDR1 LNHDA, CDR2 SQIVND (reference sequence). Trimming took off 4 bases at V and 2 bases at J, with 17 bases between the two ends. The CDR3 DNA follows: TGTGCCAGTAGTACCCCAGAGGGAAGGAAAAACACTGAAGCTTTCTTT. Translation: CASSTPEGRKNTEAFF.

This clonotype was counted many times. DNA for the CDR3: TGTGCCAGCAGTTACTCTAGGGGCCCTAGCGGCGGAGAGACCCAGTACTTC. Its protein is CASSYSRGPSGGETQYF. The rearrangement uses TRBV6-6 and TRBJ2-5; 7 bases are a match to TRBD2. CDR1 is MNHNY and CDR2 is SVGAGI in the germline V gene (reference sequence). This CDR3 region has 17 residues. The V and J ends lost 0 bases and 4 bases, in that order; junction bases with no gene match: 11.

The chain joins TRBV2 to TRBJ2-5, with 8 positions matching TRBD1. The junction had 8 bases not matched to a gene; V was cut back by 1 base and J by 10 bases. CDR3 length: 14 residues. From germline, CDR1 is SNHLY and CDR2 FYNNEI. The DNA for the CDR3 is TGTGCCAGCAGTGAAGTCGGACAGGGATTGGGCCAGTACTTC. Translating it yields CASSEVGQGLGQYF.

This clonotype was observed at least ten times. V and J are TRBV18 and TRBJ2-1; TRBD1 is a possible D gene (7 bases). This CDR3 is built from 14 residues. Germline loops: CDR1 KGHSH, CDR2 LQKENI. Trimming took off 5 bases at V and 5 bases at J, with 13 bases between the two ends. Here the CDR3 reads CASSWQGGNNEQFF. In nucleotides, the CDR3 is TGTGCCAGCTCATGGCAGGGGGGCAACAATGAGCAGTTCTTC.

This clonotype was seen at least ten times. The chain links TRBV10-1 to TRBJ2-3, with unresolved D. The CDR3 is 13 residues long. V lost 8 bases and J lost 2, with 11 bases in between. Germline V lookup: CDR1 WNHNN, CDR2 SYGVQD (reference sequence). The chain's CDR3 is CASQDPDTDTQYF. Written as DNA, the CDR3 is TGCGCCAGCCAGGACCCCGACACAGATACGCAGTATTTT.

This clonotype has a count of ten or more. CDR3 protein: CAIRTGTGPPYEQYF. In nucleotides, the CDR3 is TGTGCCATCAGGACGGGGACAGGGCCCCCCTACGAGCAGTACTTC. J is TRBJ2-7 and V is TRBV10-3; 9 bases agree with TRBD1. J was trimmed by 2 bases and V by 6 bases; bases with no gene match: 8. Per the germline V gene, CDR1 is ENHRY and CDR2 is SYGVKD. The CDR3 has 15 amino acids.

This clonotype came up many times. The CDR3 DNA reads TGTGCCAGCAGCTCAACCGGGACCAAAAATCAGCCCCAGCATTTT. Translation: CASSSTGTKNQPQHF. The chain carries TRBV7-2 and TRBJ1-5, with TRBD1 as a possible D gene (5 bases). Trimming removed 4 bases at V and 4 bases at J, with 14 bases between. Germline assignment: CDR1 SGHTA and CDR2 FQGNSA. The CDR3 is 15 amino acids.

The V call is TRBV7-9, the J call TRBJ2-2; tentative D call: TRBD2 (6 bases). Between the trimmed V and J ends, which lost 5 bases and 5 bases, there was a span of 15 bases. CDR1 is SEHNR and CDR2 is FQNEAQ in the germline V gene (reference sequence). The CDR3 totals 15 residues. In DNA, the CDR3 is TGTGCCAGCAGCCGTACTCGCGGGGAGACCGGGGAGCTGTTTTTT. It codes for CASSRTRGETGELFF.

A few counts support this clonotype. The chain uses TRBV7-9 and TRBJ2-3, with TRBD2 matching over 8 bases. V shed 2 bases, J shed 10 bases, and the junction held 14 bases outside the gene matches. The germline V gene has CDR1 SEHNR and CDR2 FQNEAQ (reference sequence). The CDR3 is 16 amino acids. In DNA, the CDR3 is TGTGCCAGCAGCTTAAACATCGGGAGGGCCGGGATCGCGCAGTATTTT. This sequence encodes CASSLNIGRAGIAQYF.

There are many counts of this clonotype. The V gene is TRBV6-5, the J gene TRBJ2-1, with D tentatively TRBD1 (6 bases). This CDR3 has 16 residues. The V end lost 5 bases, the J end lost 0 bases, and 14 bases lay between the germline ends. Germline V gene sequence: CDR1 MNHEY, CDR2 SVGAGI. The CDR3, as DNA: TGTGCCAGCAGTAATGGACAGCGTTACTCCTACAATGAGCAGTTCTTC. Encoded protein: CASSNGQRYSYNEQFF.

There are many counts of this clonotype. This chain joins TRBV6-5 and TRBJ1-2; 9 positions agree with TRBD1. This CDR3 comprises 15 residues. V gave up 2 bases and J gave up 4 bases; unmatched junction bases: 5. Germline assignment: CDR1 MNHEY and CDR2 SVGAGI. CDR3 DNA sequence: TGTGCCAGCAGTTACCGCGGACAGGGGAGCTATGGCTACACCTTC. It codes for CASSYRGQGSYGYTF.

This clonotype has at least ten counts. The rearrangement links TRBV11-2 to TRBJ2-3; 13 nucleotides match TRBD2. The V segment lost 5 bases and the J segment 1 base; nucleotides outside the gene matches: 21. The germline CDR1 and CDR2 sequences are SGHAT and FQNNGV. This CDR3 has 22 residues. CDR3: CASSLEPGLQRGTSGGTDTQYF. The CDR3 coding sequence is TGTGCCAGCAGCCTCGAACCGGGACTCCAACGTGGGACTAGCGGGGGCACAGATACGCAGTATTTT.

This rearrangement joins TRBV7-9 to TRBJ2-2; tentatively, D is TRBD2 (6 bases). The CDR3 covers 14 residues. The V end lost 4 bases, the J end lost 5 bases, and 11 bases lay between the germline ends. CDR1 and CDR2 from the germline V gene are SEHNR and FQNEAQ (reference sequence). Here the CDR3 DNA reads TGTGCCAGCAGCTCCACCCGGGAGACCGGGGAGCTGTTTTTT. Protein sequence: CASSSTRETGELFF.